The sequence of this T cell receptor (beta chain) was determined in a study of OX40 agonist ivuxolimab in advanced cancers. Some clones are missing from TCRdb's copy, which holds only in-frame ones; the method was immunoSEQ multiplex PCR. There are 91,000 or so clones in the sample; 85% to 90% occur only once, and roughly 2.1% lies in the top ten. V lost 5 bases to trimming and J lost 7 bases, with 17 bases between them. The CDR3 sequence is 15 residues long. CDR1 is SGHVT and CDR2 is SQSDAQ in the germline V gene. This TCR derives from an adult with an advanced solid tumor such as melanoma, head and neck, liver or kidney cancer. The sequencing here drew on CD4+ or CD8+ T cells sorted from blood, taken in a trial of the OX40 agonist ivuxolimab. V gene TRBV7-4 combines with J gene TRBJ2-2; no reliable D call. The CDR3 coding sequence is TGTGCCAGCAGCCCCCGGGTGATAGAGGTCGGGGAGCTGTTTTTT. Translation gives CASSPRVIEVGELFF. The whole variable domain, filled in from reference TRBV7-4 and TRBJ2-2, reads GAGVSQSPRYKVAKRGRDVALRCDSISGHVTLYWYRQTLGQGSEVLTYSQSDAQRDKSGRPSGRFSAERPERSVSTLKIQRTEQGDSAVYLCASSPRVIEVGELFFGEGSRLTVL.